The 9 T cell receptor beta chains below all came from one sample that was sequenced in a study of CD8+ T cells in alopecia areata. Investigators isolated RNA and reverse transcribed it into cDNA to act as the sequencing template. Clones were read by immunoSEQ multiplex PCR, and TCRdb kept only the in-frame ones, dropping some. The table lists about 110,000 clones, with no singletons. What was sequenced was lesional skin. These receptors were obtained from a C3H/HeJ mouse with alopecia areata. The MHC haplotype of the strain is H2-k.

This clone came up many times. The gene names given are mouse names. The sequenced fragment ends 4 residues before the CDR3 boundary, so the rest is inferred from the germline J gene. The genes are TRBV13-3 and TRBJ1-1; 7 bases agree with TRBD1. The V gene's germline CDR1 is NNHDY and CDR2 SYVADS. V lost 4 bases and J lost 1; bases outside the gene matches: 7. There are 15 residues in the CDR3. CDR3 DNA, as far as it was read: TGTGCCAGCAGTACCCTGACAGGGATAAACACA. This encodes CASSTLTGINT. The full CDR3 sequence reads CASSTLTGINTEVFF.

A few counts support this clone. Each gene name is a mouse one. The read halts 4 residues ahead of the CDR3 end, with the missing end drawn from the germline J gene. V is TRBV13-3 and J is TRBJ1-1, with D unresolved. CDR1 and CDR2 (germline): NNHDY, SYVADS. The CDR3 is made up of 13 amino acids. CDR3 bases read: TGTGCCAGCAGTGATAGAGAAGGGACA. It is translated as CASSDREGT. The full CDR3 sequence reads CASSDREGTEVFF.

This clone was counted at least ten times. The gene names here belong to mouse. The sequence runs out 4 residues before the end of the CDR3; the remainder is reconstructed from the germline J gene. The rearrangement joins TRBV13-3 to TRBJ2-7, with 7 bases lining up with TRBD1. CDR3 size: 13 residues. The germline V gene encodes CDR1 NNHDY and CDR2 SYVADS. Incomplete CDR3 DNA: TGTGCCAGCAGTGGGGACAGAAAATAT. Its translation: CASSGDRKY. The full-length CDR3 reads as CASSGDRKYEQYF.

This clone was counted between two and nine times. Genes and germline come from the mouse. The read terminates 4 residues ahead of where the CDR3 ends, so the germline J gene completes it. This chain joins TRBV19 and TRBJ2-1; D is unresolved. Germline V gene sequence: CDR1 FNHDT, CDR2 SITEND (reference sequence). V was clipped by 6 bases and J by 6 bases, with 7 bases between them. This CDR3 is 11 amino acids long. The CDR3 spells CASTEGAEQFF. The part of the CDR3 DNA that was read is TGTGCCAGCACCGAGGGTGCT.

About this clone itself: TCRdb lists a protein that is different at residue 13 from the translated DNA; the protein given here uses the DNA translation. Each gene name is a mouse one. From the germline J gene comes the end of the CDR3, since the read stops 3 residues before it. The V call is TRBV19, the J call TRBJ1-3; D uncertain. The CDR3 has 16 amino acids. The germline V and J ends were trimmed by 1 base and 0 bases, with 11 bases remaining between them. CDR1 is FNHDT, CDR2 SITEND, per germline (reference sequence). CDR3: CASSIQEPYSGNTLYF. The DNA read from the CDR3 is TGTGCCAGCAGTATACAAGAGCCCTATTCTGGAAATACG.

Comments on this clone: The gene names given are mouse names. The CDR3 is cut off 4 residues early in the read; its end comes from the germline J gene. The chain recombines TRBV1 with TRBJ2-3, with D unresolved. The CDR3 consists of 13 residues. Germline values: CDR1 NSQYPW, CDR2 LRSPGD (reference sequence). V dropped 6 bases and J dropped 0 bases, with 7 bases sitting between them. The CDR3 here is CTCRETSAETLYF. The sequenced part of the CDR3 DNA is TGCACCTGCAGAGAGACAAGTGCAGAA.

This clone was counted at least ten times. Gene names are mouse gene names. The read comes to an end 4 residues before the CDR3 does, leaving the germline J gene to fill in the end. The chain has TRBV13-3 and TRBJ2-7; 9 bases are shared with TRBD1. From germline, CDR1 is NNHDY and CDR2 SYVADS. The CDR3 runs 15 residues. This CDR3 reads CASSVHRGRRYEQYF. CDR3 bases read: TGTGCCAGCAGTGTCCACAGGGGGCGCCGGTAT.

A remark on this clone: The germline and genes are mouse ones. The read ends 4 residues before the CDR3 terminus; that terminus is restored from the germline J gene. V and J are TRBV19 and TRBJ2-3; 10 bases map to TRBD1. The CDR3 totals 13 residues. Germline V gene sequence: CDR1 FNHDT, CDR2 SITEND (reference sequence). After removal of 6 bases from V and 4 bases from J, the junction contained 2 bases not matched to a gene. Partial CDR3 DNA: TGTGCCAGCAAGGGACAGGGGTCAGAA. It is translated as CASKGQGSE. From start to end, the CDR3 is CASKGQGSETLYF. Variable domain in full (rest from reference TRBV19 and TRBJ2-3): GGIITQTPKFLIGQEGQKLTLKCQQNFNHDTMYWYRQDSGKGLRLIYYSITENDLQKGDLSEGYDASREKKSSFSLTVTSAQKNEMAVFLCASKGQGSETLYFGSGTRLTVL.

In its sample, this clone was seen a few times. Mouse names are used for the genes. The CDR3 end falls 4 residues outside the read, so it is completed with the germline J gene. The rearrangement uses TRBV13-3 and TRBJ2-7; 13 bases are shared with TRBD2. This CDR3 spans 15 amino acids. The V gene's germline CDR1 is NNHDY and CDR2 SYVADS. J was trimmed by 1 base and V by 6 bases; bases with no gene match: 4. The CDR3 protein is CASTRTGGASYEQYF. The sequenced CDR3 bases are TGTGCCAGCACCCGGACTGGGGGGGCTTCCTAT.